These T cell receptor beta chains were read from a single sample in a study of T-cell reconstitution after alpha-beta-depleted transplantation in children. TCRdb reprocessed the PCR reads via MiXCR and lists one record per CDR3 protein. The profile shows 55,000 to 65,000 distinct CDR3 sequences, less than 55% of them singletons. The input for sequencing was PBMCs, mostly from graft donor cells, taken 360 days after TCRalphabeta/CD19-depleted stem cell transplant. The receptors shown here come from a male patient younger than 18 who had a stem cell transplant for acute lymphoblastic leukemia, so the T cells may come from the graft donor. Both conserved end residues are part of each CDR3. A D gene is named only where the DNA matches it firmly. Only part of the rows carry a size: once, few, many, or a class if the clone is expanded.

TRBJ2-5,15,TRBV28,NA,TRBD1,CASSPGTGYGETQYF,TGTGCCAGCAGTCCGGGGACAGGGTATGGGGAGACCCAGTACTTC
TRBJ2-3,13,TRBV12-3/TRBV12-4,NA,NA,CASSAGTADTQYF,TGTGCCAGCAGTGCCGGGACTGCAGATACGCAGTATTTT
TRBJ2-2,18,TRBV15,few,TRBD2,CATSRDSLVAGGTGELFF,TGTGCCACCAGCAGAGATTCGTTGGTAGCGGGAGGTACCGGGGAGCTGTTTTTT
TRBJ2-5,13,TRBV10-3,NA,NA,CAISESTTGTQYF,TGTGCCATCAGTGAGTCGACTACCGGGACCCAGTACTTC
TRBJ2-7,14,TRBV9,few,NA,CASSVWLQGTEQYF,TGTGCCAGCAGCGTTTGGCTACAGGGCACGGAGCAGTACTTC
TRBJ1-5,15,TRBV20-1,few,TRBD1,CSAQEYQGARQPQHF,TGCAGTGCCCAAGAATACCAGGGGGCACGGCAGCCCCAGCATTTT
TRBJ2-7,16,TRBV29-1,NA,TRBD1,CSVLDRDKLRSHEQYF,TGCAGCGTGCTTGACAGGGATAAACTTCGGAGCCACGAGCAGTACTTC
TRBJ2-1,16,TRBV28,few,NA,CASSLDPLFRDNEQFF,TGTGCCAGCAGTTTGGACCCCCTTTTCCGAGACAATGAGCAGTTCTTC
TRBJ2-2,14,TRBV10-3,NA,NA,CAIGHRGDTGELFF,TGTGCCATCGGGCACCGAGGGGACACCGGGGAGCTGTTTTTT
TRBJ2-3,12,TRBV12-3/TRBV12-4,NA,NA,CASSLVADTQYF,TGTGCCAGCAGTTTGGTCGCAGATACGCAGTATTTT
TRBJ2-5,14,TRBV12-3/TRBV12-4,few,NA,CASSLRLREGTQYF,TGTGCCAGCAGTTTGAGGCTTAGAGAGGGGACCCAGTACTTC
TRBJ2-7,15,TRBV28,NA,TRBD1,CASSFYGQGNYEQYF,TGTGCCAGCAGTTTTTACGGACAGGGAAACTACGAGCAGTACTTC
TRBJ2-3,17,TRBV20-1,few,TRBD2,CSARDPGLAGGRYTQYF,TGCAGTGCTAGAGACCCGGGACTAGCGGGGGGGCGTTATACGCAGTATTTT
TRBJ2-6,13,TRBV29-1,NA,NA,CSAGANGANVLTF,TGCAGCGCCGGGGCGAATGGGGCCAACGTCCTGACTTTC
TRBJ2-7,15,TRBV29-1,few,NA,CSVEDTERNSYEQYF,TGCAGCGTTGAAGATACCGAGCGGAACTCCTACGAGCAGTACTTC
TRBJ2-1,13,TRBV5-1,NA,NA,CASRDNGLDEQFF,TGCGCCAGCAGGGACAACGGCTTGGATGAGCAGTTCTTC
TRBJ2-1,14,TRBV29-1,NA,TRBD2,CSVAGLAENNEQFF,TGCAGCGTCGCGGGACTAGCGGAAAACAATGAGCAGTTCTTC
TRBJ2-3,15,TRBV4-3,many,NA,CASSQDRRGTDTQYF,TGCGCCAGCAGCCAAGACAGACGGGGCACAGATACGCAGTATTTT
TRBJ2-3,13,TRBV3-1,NA,NA,CASSQVGVDTQYF,TGTGCCAGCAGCCAAGTCGGGGTAGATACGCAGTATTTT
TRBJ1-5,15,TRBV2,NA,NA,CASSERQHSNQPQHF,TGTGCCAGCAGTGAAAGGCAGCATAGCAATCAGCCCCAGCATTTT
TRBJ2-7,14,TRBV6-5,few,NA,CASSYYPGAGEQYF,TGTGCCAGCAGTTACTACCCGGGGGCGGGTGAGCAGTACTTC
TRBJ2-1,16,TRBV10-3,few,TRBD2,CAISDPTSGAALEQFF,TGTGCCATCAGTGACCCGACTAGCGGGGCGGCTCTAGAGCAGTTCTTC
TRBJ2-3,16,TRBV27,few,TRBD2,CASSPRLATSTDTQYF,TGTGCCAGCAGTCCACGACTAGCCACTAGCACAGATACGCAGTATTTT
TRBJ2-7,14,TRBV18,few,NA,CASSPGGGPYEQYF,TGTGCCAGCTCACCTGGGGGGGGGCCCTACGAGCAGTACTTC
TRBJ1-5,12,TRBV12-3/TRBV12-4,NA,NA,CASREQGQPQHF,TGTGCCAGCAGGGAACAGGGTCAGCCCCAGCATTTT
TRBJ2-7,13,TRBV20-1,NA,NA,CSASPNWDDEQYF,TGCAGTGCTAGCCCTAATTGGGACGACGAGCAGTACTTC
TRBJ2-1,13,TRBV29-1,NA,TRBD2,CSVSGTSYNEQFF,TGCAGCGTTAGCGGGACCTCCTACAATGAGCAGTTCTTC
TRBJ2-2,16,TRBV7-2,few,NA,CASSPNAGAGTGELFF,TGTGCCAGCAGCCCTAACGCCGGGGCTGGCACCGGGGAGCTGTTTTTT
TRBJ2-3,11,TRBV12-3/TRBV12-4,few,NA,CASSKVDTQYF,TGTGCCAGCAGTAAGGTAGATACGCAGTATTTT